This T cell receptor beta chain was captured in a study of T-cell reconstitution after alpha-beta-depleted transplantation in children. TCRbeta library construction was performed incorporating unique molecular identifiers. Each CDR3 protein gets one entry after TCRdb re-called the PCR reads with MiXCR. This sample carries roughly 170,000 distinct CDR3 sequences, 6.5% to 7.5% of them seen once, and the ten largest clones take 3% to 3.5%. This clonotype has a count of ten or more. The CDR3 runs to 13 residues. V gave up 5 bases and J gave up 0 bases, with 7 bases separating them. The gene calls are TRBV12-3 or TRBV12-4 and TRBJ1-1, with D unresolved. The input for sequencing was PBMCs from the stem cell graft donor, taken from the stem cell graft. The sequence was collected from a human donor who donated a stem cell graft to a child with Wiskott-Aldrich syndrome. CDR3 protein: CASSPPVNTEAFF. In DNA form, the CDR3 reads TGTGCCAGCAGTCCGCCAGTGAACACTGAAGCTTTCTTT.